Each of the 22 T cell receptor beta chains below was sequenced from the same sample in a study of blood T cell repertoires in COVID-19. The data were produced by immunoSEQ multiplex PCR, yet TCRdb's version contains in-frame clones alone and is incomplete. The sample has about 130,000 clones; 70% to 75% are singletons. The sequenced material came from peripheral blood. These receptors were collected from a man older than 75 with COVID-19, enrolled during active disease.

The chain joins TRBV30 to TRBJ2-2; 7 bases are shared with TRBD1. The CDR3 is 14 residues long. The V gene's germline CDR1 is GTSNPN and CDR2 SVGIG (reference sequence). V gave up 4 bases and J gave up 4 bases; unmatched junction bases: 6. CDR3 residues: CAWNTGQLTGELFF. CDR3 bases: TGTGCCTGGAATACGGGACAGCTCACCGGGGAGCTGTTTTTT.

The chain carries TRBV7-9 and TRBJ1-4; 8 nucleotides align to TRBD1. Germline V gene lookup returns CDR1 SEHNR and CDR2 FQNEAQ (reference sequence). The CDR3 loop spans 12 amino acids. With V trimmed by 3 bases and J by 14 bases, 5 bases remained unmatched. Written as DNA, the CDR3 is TGTGCCAGCAGCTTCGGGGACAGGCCTCTGTTTTTT. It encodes CASSFGDRPLFF.

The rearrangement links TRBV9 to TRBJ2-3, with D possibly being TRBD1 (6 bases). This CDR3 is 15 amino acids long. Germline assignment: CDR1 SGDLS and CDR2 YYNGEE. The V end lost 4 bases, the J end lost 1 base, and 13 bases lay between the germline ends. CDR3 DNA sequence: TGTGCCAGCAGCTTAGACAACAGGGGCACAGATACGCAGTATTTT. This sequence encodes CASSLDNRGTDTQYF. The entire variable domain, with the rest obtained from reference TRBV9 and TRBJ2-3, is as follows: DSGVTQTPKHLITATGQRVTLRCSPRSGDLSVYWYQQSLDQGLQFLIQYYNGEERAKGNILERFSAQQFPDLHSELNLSSLELGDSALYFCASSLDNRGTDTQYFGPGTRLTVL.

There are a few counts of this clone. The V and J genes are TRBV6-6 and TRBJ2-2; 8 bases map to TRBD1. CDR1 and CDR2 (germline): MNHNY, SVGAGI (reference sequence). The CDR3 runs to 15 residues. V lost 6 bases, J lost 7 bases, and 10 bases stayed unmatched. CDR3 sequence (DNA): TGTGCCAGCAGACGGACAGGGATGGACGGCGGGGAGCTGTTTTTT. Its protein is CASRRTGMDGGELFF.

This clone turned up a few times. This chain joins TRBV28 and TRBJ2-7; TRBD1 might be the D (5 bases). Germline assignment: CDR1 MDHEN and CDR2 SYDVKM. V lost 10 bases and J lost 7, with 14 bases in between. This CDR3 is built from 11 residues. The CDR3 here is CATSWGSEQYF. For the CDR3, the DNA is TGTGCCACCAGCTGGGGCTCGGAGCAGTACTTC. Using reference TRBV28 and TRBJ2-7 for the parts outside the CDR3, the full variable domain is DVKVTQSSRYLVKRTGEKVFLECVQDMDHENMFWYRQDPGLGLRLIYFSYDVKMKEKGDIPEGYSVSREKKERFSLILESASTNQTSMYLCATSWGSEQYFGPGTRLTVT.

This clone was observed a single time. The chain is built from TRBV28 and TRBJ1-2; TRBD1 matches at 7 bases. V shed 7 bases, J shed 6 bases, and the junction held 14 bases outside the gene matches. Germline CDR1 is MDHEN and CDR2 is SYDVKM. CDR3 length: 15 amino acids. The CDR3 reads CASTFNPKGADGYTF. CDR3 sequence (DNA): TGTGCCAGCACCTTCAACCCCAAGGGGGCGGATGGCTACACCTTC.

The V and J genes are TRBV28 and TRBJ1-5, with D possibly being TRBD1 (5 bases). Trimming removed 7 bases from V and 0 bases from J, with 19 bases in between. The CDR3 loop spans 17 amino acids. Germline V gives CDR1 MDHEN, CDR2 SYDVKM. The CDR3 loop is CASKLVQPDNSNQPQHF. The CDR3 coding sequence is TGTGCCAGCAAACTTGTGCAGCCGGACAATAGCAATCAGCCCCAGCATTTT.

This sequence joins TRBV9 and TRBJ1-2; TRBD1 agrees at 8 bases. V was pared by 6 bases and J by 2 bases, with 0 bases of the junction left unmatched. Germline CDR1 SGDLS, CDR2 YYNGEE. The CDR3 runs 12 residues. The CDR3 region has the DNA TGTGCCAGCAACAGGGGGAACTATGGCTACACCTTC. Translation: CASNRGNYGYTF.

CDR3 sequence (DNA): TGTGCCAGCAGTCCCCGGGACAGTACACGCGGGCCCCAGCATTTT. Translation gives CASSPRDSTRGPQHF. J is TRBJ1-5 and V is TRBV28; 7 positions match TRBD1. This CDR3 region has 15 residues. The junction had 13 bases not matched to a gene; V was cut back by 5 bases and J by 9 bases. Germline V lookup: CDR1 MDHEN, CDR2 SYDVKM.

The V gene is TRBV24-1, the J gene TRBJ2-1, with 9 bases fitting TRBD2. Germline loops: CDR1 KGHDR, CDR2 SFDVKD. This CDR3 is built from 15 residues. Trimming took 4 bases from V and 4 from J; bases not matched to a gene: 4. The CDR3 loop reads CATSDASGTYNEQFF. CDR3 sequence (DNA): TGTGCCACCAGTGACGCTAGCGGGACTTACAATGAGCAGTTCTTC.

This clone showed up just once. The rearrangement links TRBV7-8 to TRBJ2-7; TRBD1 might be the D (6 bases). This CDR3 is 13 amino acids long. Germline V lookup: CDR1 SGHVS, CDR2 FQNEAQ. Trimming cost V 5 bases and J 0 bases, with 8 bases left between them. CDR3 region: CASSEDSSYEQYF. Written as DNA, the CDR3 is TGTGCCAGCAGCGAGGACAGCTCCTACGAGCAGTACTTC.

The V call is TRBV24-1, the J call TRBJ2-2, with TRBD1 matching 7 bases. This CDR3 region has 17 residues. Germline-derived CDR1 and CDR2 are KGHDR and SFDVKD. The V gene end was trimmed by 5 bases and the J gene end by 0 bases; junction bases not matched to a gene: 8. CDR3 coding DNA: TGTGCCACCAGTGCCATACCGACAGGGACGAACACCGGGGAGCTGTTTTTT. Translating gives CATSAIPTGTNTGELFF.

The DNA of the CDR3 is TGTGCCAGCAGCCAAGTAACCAGGGGTTACTACGAGCAGTACTTC. It translates to CASSQVTRGYYEQYF. The chain employs TRBV14 and TRBJ2-7, with a weak D call TRBD1 (6 bases). Germline V gives CDR1 SGHDN, CDR2 FVKESK. The CDR3 runs 15 residues. Trimming removed 1 base from V and 3 bases from J, with 13 bases in between. Full variable domain (remainder filled in from reference TRBV14 and TRBJ2-7): EAGVTQFPSHSVIEKGQTVTLRCDPISGHDNLYWYRRVMGKEIKFLLHFVKESKQDESGMPNNRFLAERTGGTYSTLKVQPAELEDSGVYFCASSQVTRGYYEQYFGPGTRLTVT.

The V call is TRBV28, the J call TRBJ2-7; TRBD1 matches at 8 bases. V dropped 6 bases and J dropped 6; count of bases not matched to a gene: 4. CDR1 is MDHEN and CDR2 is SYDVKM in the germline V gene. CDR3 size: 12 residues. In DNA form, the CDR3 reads TGTGCCAGCAGCCAGGGGGCCCTCGAGCAGTACTTC. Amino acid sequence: CASSQGALEQYF.

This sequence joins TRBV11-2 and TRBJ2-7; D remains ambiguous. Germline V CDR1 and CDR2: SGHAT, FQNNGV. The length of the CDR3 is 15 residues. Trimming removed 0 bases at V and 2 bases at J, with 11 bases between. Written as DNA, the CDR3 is TGTGCCAGCAGCTTAGAAGGCGGAATAACCTACGAGCAGTACTTC. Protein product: CASSLEGGITYEQYF.

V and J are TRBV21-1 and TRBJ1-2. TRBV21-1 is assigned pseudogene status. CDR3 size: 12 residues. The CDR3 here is CASVIPGCSYTF. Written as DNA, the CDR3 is TGTGCCAGCGTAATCCCGGGTTGCAGCTACACCTTC.

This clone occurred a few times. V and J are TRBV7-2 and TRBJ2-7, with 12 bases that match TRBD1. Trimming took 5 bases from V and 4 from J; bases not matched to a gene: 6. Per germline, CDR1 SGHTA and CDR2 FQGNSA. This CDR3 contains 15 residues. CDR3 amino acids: CASSHGTGGGYEQYF. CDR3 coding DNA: TGTGCCAGCAGCCACGGGACAGGGGGCGGTTACGAGCAGTACTTC.

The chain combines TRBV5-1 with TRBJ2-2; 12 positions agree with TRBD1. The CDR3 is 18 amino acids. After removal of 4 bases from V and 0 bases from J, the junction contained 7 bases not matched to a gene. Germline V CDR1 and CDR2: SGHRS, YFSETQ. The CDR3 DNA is TGCGCCAGCAGCCCTGGGACAGGGGGCCCGTCGAACACCGGGGAGCTGTTTTTT. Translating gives CASSPGTGGPSNTGELFF.

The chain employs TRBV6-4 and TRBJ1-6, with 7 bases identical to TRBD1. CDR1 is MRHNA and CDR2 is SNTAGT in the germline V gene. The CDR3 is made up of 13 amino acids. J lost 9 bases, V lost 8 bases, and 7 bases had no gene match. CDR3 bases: TGTGCCAGCCCTCGGGACAGTCTTTCACCCCTCCACTTT. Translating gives CASPRDSLSPLHF.

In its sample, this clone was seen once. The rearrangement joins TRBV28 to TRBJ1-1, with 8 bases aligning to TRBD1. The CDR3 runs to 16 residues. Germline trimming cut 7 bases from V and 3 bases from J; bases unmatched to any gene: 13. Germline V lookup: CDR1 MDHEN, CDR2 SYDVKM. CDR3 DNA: TGTGCCAGCACGAGGAGGGCAGGGGGCGCGGACACTGAAGCTTTCTTT. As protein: CASTRRAGGADTEAFF.

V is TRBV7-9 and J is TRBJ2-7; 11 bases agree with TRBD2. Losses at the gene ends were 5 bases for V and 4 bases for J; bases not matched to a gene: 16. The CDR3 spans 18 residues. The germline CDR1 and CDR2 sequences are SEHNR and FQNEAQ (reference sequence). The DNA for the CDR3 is TGTGCCAGCAGCCCTCTCCGCCAAACTAGCGGGAGAAGGTACGAGCAGTACTTC. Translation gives CASSPLRQTSGRRYEQYF.

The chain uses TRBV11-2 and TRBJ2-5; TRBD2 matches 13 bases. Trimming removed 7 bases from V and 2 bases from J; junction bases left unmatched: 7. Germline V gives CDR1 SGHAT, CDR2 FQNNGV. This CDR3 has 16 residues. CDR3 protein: CASTRTSGRVQETQYF. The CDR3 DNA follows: TGTGCCAGCACCAGAACTAGCGGGAGGGTTCAAGAGACCCAGTACTTC.